This TCR beta chain was sequenced for a study of monozygotic twins with inflammatory bowel disease. CDR1 is SGHAT and CDR2 is FQDESV in the germline V gene (reference sequence). This CDR3 comprises 11 residues. cDNA synthesis was performed in eight separate reactions for each sample. Using the 5' RACE reads, TCRdb records one entry per CDR3 protein without DNA. The table lists 300,000 to 400,000 distinct CDR3 sequences. The specimen sequenced was blood. The chain uses TRBV11-1 and TRBJ2-1. The sequence derives from a human donor with ulcerative colitis or Crohn's disease, or a healthy co-twin of an affected twin (not recorded which). CDR3 protein: CASSFLGEQFF.